The present entry profiles one TCR beta chain with its context. The limits of the CDR3 on the DNA are not certain, so only TCRdb's listed CDR3 is given. TCR beta CDR3 regions were amplified from RNA. The HTBI set primed first-round TCR CDR3 RT-PCR. TCRdb reprocessed the multiplex PCR reads via MiXCR and lists one record per CDR3 protein. The table has 250,000 to 300,000 distinct CDR3 sequences, more than 10% seen once. These data come from a study of T cells in Graves' hyperthyroidism and ophthalmopathy. From germline, CDR1 is SEHNR and CDR2 FQNEAQ (reference sequence). The CDR3 is 20 residues long, ends included.

The material sequenced was blood. The genes are TRBV7-9 and TRBJ2-7; the table's D gene call, TRBD2, was not cross checked with the DNA. The TCR was taken from a woman in her twenties or thirties with Graves' hyperthyroidism that later progressed to Graves' ophthalmopathy. CDR3 loop: CASSFYICSAGLPGPREQYF.